This T cell receptor beta chain was obtained from a study of cytomegalovirus exposure and HLA in healthy donors. Regarding the study as a whole: Previous analysis showed most TCR beta V segments were productive about 87% or about 30% of the time. Confirmation was obtained in vitro that a few CMV-associated chains are specific for CMV antigens.

Unmatched junction bases numbered 7, after V lost 5 bases and J lost 4 bases. The CDR3 sequence is 14 residues long. CDR1 is SGHTA, CDR2 FQGTGA, per germline. On this clone itself: Its target is not known.

PCR primers comprised 60 Vbeta and 13 Jbeta primers. Clones were sequenced by immunoSEQ multiplex PCR, and TCRdb holds only the in-frame ones, with some missing. The sample has roughly 90,000 clones; over 80% are singletons. Sequenced: PBMCs. V usage is TRBV7-3 and J usage is TRBJ2-7; 8 bases match TRBD2. This TCR came from a man aged 18 to 30 in good health and CMV-seronegative. The chain's CDR3 is CASSPRGGRYEQYF. The CDR3 coding sequence is TGTGCCAGCAGCCCCCGGGGGGGTAGGTACGAGCAGTACTTC.